These 10 T cell receptor beta chains originate from one sample sequenced in a study of blood T cell repertoires in COVID-19. Only in-frame clones appear in the TCRdb table, and some are missing; sequencing was by immunoSEQ multiplex PCR. This sample has 150,000 or so clones, with about four fifths found just once. The sample comprised PBMCs or T cells enriched from blood (not recorded which). These receptors all come from a woman aged 55-75 years who had recovered from COVID-19.

The chain couples TRBV6-5 to TRBJ2-2, with TRBD1 identical over 8 bases. The CDR3 has 15 amino acids. Germline CDR1 reads MNHEY; CDR2 reads SVGAGI. V lost 5 bases and J lost 6; bases outside the gene matches: 8. This CDR3 reads CASSLDRVGSGELFF. The DNA for the CDR3 is TGTGCCAGCAGTCTGGACAGGGTGGGCTCCGGGGAGCTGTTTTTT.

The CDR3 here is CASSRIGSGGSNNEQFF. The CDR3 bases are TGTGCCAGCAGCCGTATAGGGTCAGGGGGTAGTAACAATGAGCAGTTCTTC. V usage is TRBV11-2 and J usage is TRBJ2-1, with 7 positions matching TRBD1. Trimming removed 5 bases from V and 5 bases from J; junction bases left unmatched: 15. The CDR3 sequence is 17 residues long. Per the germline V gene, CDR1 is SGHAT and CDR2 is FQNNGV.

This chain links TRBV6-6 with TRBJ1-6; D not resolved. Germline loops: CDR1 MNHNY, CDR2 SVGAGI (reference sequence). The CDR3 contains 14 residues. Trimming cost V 5 bases and J 10 bases, with 15 bases left between them. The CDR3 DNA is TGTGCCAGCAGTCGGGCGGACGGGGAGTCACCCCTCCACTTT. Residues: CASSRADGESPLHF.

In DNA, the CDR3 is TGTGCCATCAGTGAGAGGACTAGCGGGGGGACAGATACGCAGTATTTT. This codes for CAISERTSGGTDTQYF. This chain connects TRBV10-3 to TRBJ2-3; TRBD2 agrees at 14 bases. The CDR3 runs to 16 residues. Germline loops: CDR1 ENHRY, CDR2 SYGVKD. The V gene end was trimmed by 2 bases and the J gene end by 3 bases; junction bases not matched to a gene: 1.

The chain carries TRBV7-8 and TRBJ2-1, with 12 nucleotides matching TRBD2. This CDR3 region has 16 residues. Germline CDR1 SGHVS, CDR2 FQNEAQ. V lost 0 bases and J lost 8; bases outside the gene matches: 5. The CDR3 region is CASSLALAGGLYEQFF. For the CDR3, the DNA is TGTGCCAGCAGCTTAGCGCTAGCGGGGGGGCTTTATGAGCAGTTCTTC.

Only one count was recorded for this clone. The chain combines TRBV25-1 with TRBJ1-3; 8 bases map to TRBD1. The CDR3 length is 15 residues. In germline, CDR1 is MGHDK, CDR2 SYGVNS. After removal of 8 bases from V and 0 bases from J, the junction contained 6 bases not matched to a gene. The CDR3 sequence: CASSDRGNSGNTIYF. DNA for the CDR3: TGTGCCAGCTCCGACAGGGGAAACTCTGGAAACACCATATATTTT.

In this sample, this clone turned up once. V gene TRBV18 combines with J gene TRBJ1-1; D is ambiguous. This CDR3 is built from 12 residues. Germline V gene data show CDR1 as KGHSH and CDR2 as LQKENI. V was trimmed by 5 bases and J by 1 base, leaving 5 bases between them. CDR3 residues: CASSYTNTEAFF. The CDR3, as DNA: TGTGCCAGCTCATACACGAACACTGAAGCTTTCTTT.

The V and J genes are TRBV24-1 and TRBJ2-5; 10 bases align to TRBD2. The CDR3 runs 15 residues. The V and J ends lost 3 bases and 2 bases, in that order; junction bases with no gene match: 2. Germline lookup yields CDR1 KGHDR and CDR2 SFDVKD. In nucleotides, the CDR3 is TGTGCCACCAGTGATATGACTAGCGGGCAAGAGACCCAGTACTTC. It yields the protein CATSDMTSGQETQYF.

The rearrangement joins TRBV15 to TRBJ1-3; D is undetermined. The CDR3 has 16 residues. Germline V gene sequence: CDR1 LNHNV, CDR2 YYDKDF (reference sequence). V lost 0 bases, J lost 0 bases, and 9 bases lay in between. CDR3 sequence: CATSRDQTLSGNTIYF. The CDR3, as DNA: TGTGCCACCAGCAGAGATCAGACTCTCTCTGGAAACACCATATATTTT.

V usage is TRBV19 and J usage is TRBJ2-2; the match to TRBD1 covers 8 bases. Germline CDR1 reads LNHDA; CDR2 reads SQIVND (reference sequence). The ends lost 0 bases at V and 5 bases at J; junction bases unmatched: 8. The CDR3 totals 17 residues. The CDR3 DNA reads as TGTGCCAGTAGTATAGATGGCGACAGGGGACAGACCGGGGAGCTGTTTTTT. This sequence encodes CASSIDGDRGQTGELFF. Full variable domain (rest looked up from reference TRBV19 and TRBJ2-2): DGGITQSPKYLFRKEGQNVTLSCEQNLNHDAMYWYRQDPGQGLRLIYYSQIVNDFQKGDIAEGYSVSREKKESFPLTVTSAQKNPTAFYLCASSIDGDRGQTGELFFGEGSRLTVL.